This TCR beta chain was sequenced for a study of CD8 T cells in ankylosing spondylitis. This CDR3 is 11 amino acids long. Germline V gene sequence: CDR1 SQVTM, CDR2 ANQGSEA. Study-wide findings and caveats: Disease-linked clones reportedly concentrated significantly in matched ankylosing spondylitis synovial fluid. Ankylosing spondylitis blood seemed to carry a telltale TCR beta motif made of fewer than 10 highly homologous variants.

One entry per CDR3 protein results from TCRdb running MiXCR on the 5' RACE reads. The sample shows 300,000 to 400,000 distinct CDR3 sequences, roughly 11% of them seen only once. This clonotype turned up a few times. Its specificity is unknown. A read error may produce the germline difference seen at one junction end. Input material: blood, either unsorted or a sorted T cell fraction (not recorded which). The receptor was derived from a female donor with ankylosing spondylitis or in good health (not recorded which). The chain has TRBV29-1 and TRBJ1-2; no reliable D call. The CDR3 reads CSVQEGGGYTF. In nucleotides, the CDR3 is TGCAGCGTTCAAGAGGGAGGTGGCTACACCTTC.